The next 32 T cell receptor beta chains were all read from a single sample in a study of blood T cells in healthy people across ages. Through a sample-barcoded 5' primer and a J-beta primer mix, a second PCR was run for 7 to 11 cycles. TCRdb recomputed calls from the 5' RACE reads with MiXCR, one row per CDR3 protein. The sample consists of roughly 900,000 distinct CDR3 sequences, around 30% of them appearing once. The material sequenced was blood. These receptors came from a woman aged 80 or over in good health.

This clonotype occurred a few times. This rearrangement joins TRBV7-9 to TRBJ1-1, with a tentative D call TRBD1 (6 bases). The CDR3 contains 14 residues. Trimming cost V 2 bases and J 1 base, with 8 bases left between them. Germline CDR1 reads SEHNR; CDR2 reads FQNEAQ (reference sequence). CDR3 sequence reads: CASSLHRANTEAFF. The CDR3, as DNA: TGTGCCAGCAGCTTACACAGGGCGAACACTGAAGCTTTCTTT.

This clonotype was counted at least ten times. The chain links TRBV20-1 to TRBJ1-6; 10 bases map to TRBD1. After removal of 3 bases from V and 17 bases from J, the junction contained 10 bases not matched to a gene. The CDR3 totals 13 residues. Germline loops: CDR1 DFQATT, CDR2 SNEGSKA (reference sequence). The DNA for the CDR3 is TGCAGTGCTAGGGGGCCGGGACAGGGGATAGTCCACTTT. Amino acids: CSARGPGQGIVHF.

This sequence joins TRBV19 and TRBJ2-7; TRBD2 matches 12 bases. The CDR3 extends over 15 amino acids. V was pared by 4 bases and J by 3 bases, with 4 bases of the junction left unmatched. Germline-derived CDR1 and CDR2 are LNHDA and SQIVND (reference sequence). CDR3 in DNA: TGTGCCAGTAGTACCGGACTAGCGGGATTCTACGAGCAGTACTTC. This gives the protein CASSTGLAGFYEQYF. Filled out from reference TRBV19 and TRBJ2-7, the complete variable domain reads DGGITQSPKYLFRKEGQNVTLSCEQNLNHDAMYWYRQDPGQGLRLIYYSQIVNDFQKGDIAEGYSVSREKKESFPLTVTSAQKNPTAFYLCASSTGLAGFYEQYFGPGTRLTVT.

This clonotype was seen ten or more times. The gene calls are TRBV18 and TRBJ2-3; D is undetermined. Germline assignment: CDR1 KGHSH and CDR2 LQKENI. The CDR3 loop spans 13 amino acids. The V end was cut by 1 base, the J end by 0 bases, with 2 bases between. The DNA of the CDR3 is TGTGCCAGCTCACCACACAGCACAGATACGCAGTATTTT. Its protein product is CASSPHSTDTQYF.

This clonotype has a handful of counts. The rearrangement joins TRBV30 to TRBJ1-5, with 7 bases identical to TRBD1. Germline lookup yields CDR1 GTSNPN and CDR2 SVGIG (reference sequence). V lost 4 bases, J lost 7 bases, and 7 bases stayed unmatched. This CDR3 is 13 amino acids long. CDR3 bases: TGTGCCTGGACCCGGACAGGTGGGCAGCCCCAGCATTTT. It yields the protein CAWTRTGGQPQHF. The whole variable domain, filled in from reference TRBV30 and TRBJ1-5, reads SQTIHQWPATLVQPVGSPLSLECTVEGTSNPNLYWYRQAAGRGLQLLFYSVGIGQISSEVPQNLSASRPQDRQFILSSKKLLLSDSGFYLCAWTRTGGQPQHFGDGTRLSIL.

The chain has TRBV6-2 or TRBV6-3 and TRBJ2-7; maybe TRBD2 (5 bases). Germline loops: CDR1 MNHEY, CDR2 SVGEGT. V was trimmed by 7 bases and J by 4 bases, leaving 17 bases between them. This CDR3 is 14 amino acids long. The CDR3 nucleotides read TGTGCCAGCACCCTGGACTCAAAACGGTACGAGCAGTACTTC. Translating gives CASTLDSKRYEQYF.

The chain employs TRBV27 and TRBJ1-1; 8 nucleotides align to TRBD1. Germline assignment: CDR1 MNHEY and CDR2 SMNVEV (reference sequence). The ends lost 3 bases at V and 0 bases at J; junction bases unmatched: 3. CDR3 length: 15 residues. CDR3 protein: CASSFQGAMNTEAFF. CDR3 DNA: TGTGCCAGCAGTTTTCAGGGGGCGATGAACACTGAAGCTTTCTTT.

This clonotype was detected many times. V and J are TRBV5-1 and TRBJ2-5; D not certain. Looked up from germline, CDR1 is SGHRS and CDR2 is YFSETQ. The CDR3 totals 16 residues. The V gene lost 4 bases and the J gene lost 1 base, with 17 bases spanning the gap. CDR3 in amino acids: CASSVRLLGPQETQYF. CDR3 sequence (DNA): TGCGCCAGCAGCGTACGCCTCCTAGGCCCCCAAGAGACCCAGTACTTC.

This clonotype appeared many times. CDR3 protein: CASLDSRDEQFF. Here the CDR3 DNA reads TGTGCCAGCCTGGACAGTAGGGATGAGCAGTTCTTC. This chain connects TRBV7-2 to TRBJ2-1; tentative D call: TRBD1 (6 bases). Trimming removed 8 bases from V and 8 bases from J, with 13 bases in between. Per the germline V gene, CDR1 is SGHTA and CDR2 is FQGNSA. The CDR3 is made up of 12 amino acids. The entire variable domain, with the rest obtained from reference TRBV7-2 and TRBJ2-1, is as follows: GAGVSQSPSNKVTEKGKDVELRCDPISGHTALYWYRQSLGQGLEFLIYFQGNSAPDKSGLPSDRFSAERTGGSVSTLTIQRTQQEDSAVYLCASLDSRDEQFFGPGTRLTVL.

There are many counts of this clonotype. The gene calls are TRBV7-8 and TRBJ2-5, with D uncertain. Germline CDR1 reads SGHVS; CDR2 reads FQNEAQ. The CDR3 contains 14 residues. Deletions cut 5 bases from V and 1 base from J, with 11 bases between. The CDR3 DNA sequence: TGTGCCAGCAGCAACCGCCCGGCCCAAGAGACCCAGTACTTC. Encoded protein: CASSNRPAQETQYF.

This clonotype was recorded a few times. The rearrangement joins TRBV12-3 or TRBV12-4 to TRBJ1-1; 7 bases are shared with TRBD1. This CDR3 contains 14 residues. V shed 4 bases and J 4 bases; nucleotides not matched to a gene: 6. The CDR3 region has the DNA TGTGCCAGCAGTTCCGGGACAGCAATCACTGAAGCTTTCTTT. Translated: CASSSGTAITEAFF.

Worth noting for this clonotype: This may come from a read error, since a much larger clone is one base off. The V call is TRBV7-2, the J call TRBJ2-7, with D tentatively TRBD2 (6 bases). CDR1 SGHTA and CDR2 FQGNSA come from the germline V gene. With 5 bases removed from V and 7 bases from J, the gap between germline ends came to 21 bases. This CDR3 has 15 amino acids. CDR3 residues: CASSPEARGRGEQYF. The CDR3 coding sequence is TGTGCCAGCAGCCCGGAGGCGCGGGGCCGTGGTGAGCAGTACTTC.

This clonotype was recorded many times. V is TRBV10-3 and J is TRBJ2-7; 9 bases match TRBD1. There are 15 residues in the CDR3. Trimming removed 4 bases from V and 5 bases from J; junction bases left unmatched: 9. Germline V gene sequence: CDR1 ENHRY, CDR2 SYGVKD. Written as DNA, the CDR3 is TGTGCCATCAGTGGGACAGGGGTAGGGTTGGACGAGCAGTACTTC. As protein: CAISGTGVGLDEQYF.

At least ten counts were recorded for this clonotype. The CDR3 sequence is CASSPRPGTSKGTQYF. DNA of the CDR3: TGTGCCAGCAGCCCCCGCCCGGGGACTAGCAAGGGGACCCAGTACTTC. The chain links TRBV3-1 to TRBJ2-7; 9 bases map to TRBD2. The DNA end is more similar to TRBJ2-5, so the J call may be wrong. This CDR3 has 16 residues. Germline values: CDR1 LGHDT, CDR2 YNNKEL (reference sequence).

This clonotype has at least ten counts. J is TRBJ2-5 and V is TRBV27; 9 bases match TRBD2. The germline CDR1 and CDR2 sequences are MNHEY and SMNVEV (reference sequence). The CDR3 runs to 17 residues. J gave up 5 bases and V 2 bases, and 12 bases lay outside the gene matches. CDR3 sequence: CASSLKAGRSGGETQYF. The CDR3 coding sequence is TGTGCCAGCAGTTTAAAAGCTGGTCGTAGCGGGGGTGAGACCCAGTACTTC.

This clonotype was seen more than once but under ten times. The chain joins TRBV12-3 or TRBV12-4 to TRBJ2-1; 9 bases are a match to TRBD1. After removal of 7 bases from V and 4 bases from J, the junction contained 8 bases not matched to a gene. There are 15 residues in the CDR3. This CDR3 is CASIGTGSRYNEQFF. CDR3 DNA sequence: TGTGCCAGCATCGGGACAGGGAGTAGGTACAATGAGCAGTTCTTC.

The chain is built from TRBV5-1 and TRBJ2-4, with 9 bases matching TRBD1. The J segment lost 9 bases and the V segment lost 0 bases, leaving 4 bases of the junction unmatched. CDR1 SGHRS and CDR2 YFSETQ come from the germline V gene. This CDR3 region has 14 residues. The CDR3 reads CASSLGDRVPIQYF. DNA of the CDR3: TGCGCCAGCAGCTTGGGGGACAGGGTACCCATTCAGTACTTC.

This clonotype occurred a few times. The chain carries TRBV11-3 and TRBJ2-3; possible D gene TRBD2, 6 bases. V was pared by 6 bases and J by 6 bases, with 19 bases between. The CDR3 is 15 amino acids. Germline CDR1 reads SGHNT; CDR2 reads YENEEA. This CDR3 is CASRRTNGGTDTQYF. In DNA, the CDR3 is TGTGCCAGCAGGCGGACTAACGGGGGAACGGATACGCAGTATTTT.

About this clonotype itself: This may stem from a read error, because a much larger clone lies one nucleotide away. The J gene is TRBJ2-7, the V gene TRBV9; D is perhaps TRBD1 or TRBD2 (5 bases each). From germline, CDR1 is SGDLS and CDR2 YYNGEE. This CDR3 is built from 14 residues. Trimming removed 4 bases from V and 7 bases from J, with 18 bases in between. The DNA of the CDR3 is TGTGCCAGCAGCCCGAGATGGGGGAACAATGAGCAGTACTTC. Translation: CASSPRWGNNEQYF.

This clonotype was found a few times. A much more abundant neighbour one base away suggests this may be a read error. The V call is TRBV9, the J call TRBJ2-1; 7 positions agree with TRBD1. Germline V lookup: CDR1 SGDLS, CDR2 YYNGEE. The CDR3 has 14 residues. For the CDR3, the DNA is TGTGCCGGCAGCCCCCGACAGGGATGGAATGAGCAGTTCTTC. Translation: CAGSPRQGWNEQFF.

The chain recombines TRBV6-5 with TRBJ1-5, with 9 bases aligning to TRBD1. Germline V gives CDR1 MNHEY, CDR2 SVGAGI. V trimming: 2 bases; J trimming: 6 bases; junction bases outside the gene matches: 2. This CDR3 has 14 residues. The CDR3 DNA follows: TGTGCCAGCAGTTACACAGGGGGCACTCAGCCCCAGCATTTT. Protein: CASSYTGGTQPQHF.

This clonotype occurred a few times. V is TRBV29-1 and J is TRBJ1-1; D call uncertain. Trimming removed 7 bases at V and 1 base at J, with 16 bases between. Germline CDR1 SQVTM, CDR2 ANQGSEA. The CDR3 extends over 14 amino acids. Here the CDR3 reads CSATTRSSNTEAFF. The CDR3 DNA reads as TGCAGCGCCACCACCAGGTCTTCGAACACTGAAGCTTTCTTT.

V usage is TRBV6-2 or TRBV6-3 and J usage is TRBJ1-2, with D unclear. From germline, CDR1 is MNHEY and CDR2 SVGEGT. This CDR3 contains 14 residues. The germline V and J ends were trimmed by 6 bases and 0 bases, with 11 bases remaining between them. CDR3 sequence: CASRDAGTNYGYTF. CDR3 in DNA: TGTGCCAGCAGAGACGCAGGTACTAACTATGGCTACACCTTC.

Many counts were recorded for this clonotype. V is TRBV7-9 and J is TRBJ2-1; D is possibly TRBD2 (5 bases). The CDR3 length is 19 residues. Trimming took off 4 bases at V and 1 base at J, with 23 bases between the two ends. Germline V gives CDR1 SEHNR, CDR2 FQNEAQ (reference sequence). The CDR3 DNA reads TGTGCCAGCAGCTCAAGAAGGGATGAGGGCAGTAAGTCCTACAATGAGCAGTTCTTC. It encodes CASSSRRDEGSKSYNEQFF.

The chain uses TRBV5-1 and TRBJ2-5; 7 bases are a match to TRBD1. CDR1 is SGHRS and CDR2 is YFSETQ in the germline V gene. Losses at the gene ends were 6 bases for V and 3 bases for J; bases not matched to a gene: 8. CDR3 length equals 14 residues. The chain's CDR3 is CASNLPGQKETQYF. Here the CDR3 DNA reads TGCGCCAGCAACCTTCCGGGACAGAAAGAGACCCAGTACTTC.

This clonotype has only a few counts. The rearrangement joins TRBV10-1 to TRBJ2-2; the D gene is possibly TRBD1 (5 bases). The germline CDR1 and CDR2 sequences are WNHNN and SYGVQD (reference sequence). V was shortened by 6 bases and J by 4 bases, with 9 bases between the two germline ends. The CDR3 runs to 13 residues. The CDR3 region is CASRIDSTGELFF. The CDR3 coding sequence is TGCGCCAGCAGGATCGACAGCACCGGGGAGCTGTTTTTT.

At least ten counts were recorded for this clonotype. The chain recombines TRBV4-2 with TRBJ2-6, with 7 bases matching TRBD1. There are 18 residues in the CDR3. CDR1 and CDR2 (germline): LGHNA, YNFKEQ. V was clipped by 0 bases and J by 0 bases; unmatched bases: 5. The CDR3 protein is CASSQEGQAYSGANVLTF. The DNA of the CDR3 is TGTGCCAGCAGCCAAGAAGGACAGGCTTACTCTGGGGCCAACGTCCTGACTTTC.

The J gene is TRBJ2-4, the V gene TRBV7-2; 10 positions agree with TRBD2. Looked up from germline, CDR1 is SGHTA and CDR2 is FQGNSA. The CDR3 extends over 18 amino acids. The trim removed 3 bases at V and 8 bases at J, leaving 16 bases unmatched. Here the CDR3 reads CASSLTVLAGAGRDIQYF. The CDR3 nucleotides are TGTGCCAGCAGCTTGACGGTCCTAGCGGGGGCCGGGAGAGACATTCAGTACTTC.

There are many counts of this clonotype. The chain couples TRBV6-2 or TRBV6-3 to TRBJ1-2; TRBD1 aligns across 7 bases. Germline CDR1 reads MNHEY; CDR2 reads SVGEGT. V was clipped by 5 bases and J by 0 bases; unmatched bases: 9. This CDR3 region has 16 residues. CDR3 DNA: TGTGCCAGCAGTACTTTACAGGGGACAACTAACTATGGCTACACCTTC. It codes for CASSTLQGTTNYGYTF.

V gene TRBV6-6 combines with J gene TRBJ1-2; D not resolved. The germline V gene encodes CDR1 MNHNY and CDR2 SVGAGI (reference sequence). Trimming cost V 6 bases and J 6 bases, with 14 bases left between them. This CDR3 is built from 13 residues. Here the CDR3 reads CASSKGVRDGYTF. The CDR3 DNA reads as TGTGCCAGCAGCAAGGGAGTCCGGGATGGCTACACCTTC.

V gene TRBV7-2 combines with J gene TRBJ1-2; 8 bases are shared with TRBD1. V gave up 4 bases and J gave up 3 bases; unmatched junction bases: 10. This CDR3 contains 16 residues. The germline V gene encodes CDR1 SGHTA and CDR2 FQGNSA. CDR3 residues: CASSSGQGFSYYGYTF. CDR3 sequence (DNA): TGTGCCAGCAGCTCTGGACAGGGTTTTTCCTACTATGGCTACACCTTC.

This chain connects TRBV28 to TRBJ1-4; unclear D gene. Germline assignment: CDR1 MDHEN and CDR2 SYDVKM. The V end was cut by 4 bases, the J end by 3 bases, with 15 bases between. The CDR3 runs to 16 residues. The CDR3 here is CASSSPRQSANEKLFF. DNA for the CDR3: TGTGCCAGCAGTTCGCCCAGGCAGTCGGCTAATGAAAAACTGTTTTTT.